Sequencing of this T cell receptor (beta chain) was carried out in a study of blood T cell repertoires in COVID-19. Overall study: The analysed material was cDNA or gDNA that came from T cells, B-cell-depleted T cells, or PBMCs.

Per the original methods: Amplification of reference gene primers provided the estimated nucleated cell counts. Sequenced by immunoSEQ multiplex PCR; TCRdb stores in-frame clones only, minus some. V, J and clone size were drawn from that table, and D and trimming were deduced from the DNA. The data hold 52,000 or so clones, with 88% observed a single time. The J segment lost 0 bases and the V segment lost 2 bases, leaving 7 bases of the junction unmatched. Germline assignment: CDR1 LNHNV and CDR2 YYDKDF (reference sequence). The CDR3 spans 18 residues. The clonotype was recovered from a man aged 55 to 70 with active COVID-19. This chain links TRBV15 with TRBJ2-6; 7 nucleotides align to TRBD2. Sample: peripheral blood. For the CDR3, the DNA is TGTGCCACCAGCAGAATCGGGGGGAGGTACTCTGGGGCCAACGTCCTGACTTTC. It encodes CATSRIGGRYSGANVLTF.